This T cell receptor beta chain came from a study of T cells in Graves' hyperthyroidism and ophthalmopathy. Notes on the study in general: Most clonotypes expanded in the thyroid (above 0.001) were also present in blood.

What was amplified from RNA transcripts were TCR beta CDR3 regions. The primer set for the first-round RT-PCR of the TCR CDR3 was HTBI. Each CDR3 protein gets one entry after TCRdb re-called the multiplex PCR reads with MiXCR. This table holds hundreds of thousands of distinct CDR3 sequences, under 15% found once. This clonotype has at least ten counts. Its antigen is unknown. Clinical Activity Scores of at least 3, NOSPECS grades of at least 4 and durations under 3 months characterized ophthalmopathy patients. Researchers barred patients who had uncontrolled infection, other autoimmune disease, pregnancy or lactation. PBMCs were collected from a roughly 10 ml volume of fresh peripheral blood. The CDR3 contains 12 residues. J lost 5 bases, V lost 8 bases, and 6 bases had no gene match. In germline, CDR1 is GTSNPN, CDR2 SVGIG (reference sequence).

The rearrangement joins TRBV30 to TRBJ2-1, with 7 bases lining up with TRBD1. The sequenced sample consisted of blood. The receptor was isolated from a man between 18 and 35 years old with Graves' ophthalmopathy. In DNA, the CDR3 is TGTGCCATTGGGACAGCCAACAATGAGCAGTTCTTC. Translating it yields CAIGTANNEQFF.